Detailed here is one TCR beta chain. Antigen unknown. The sample originates from a study of T cell responses to AZD1222 COVID-19 vaccine. Overall study results and limits: Only five to seven individuals given AZD1222 were seropositive at baseline. It was only after the peak T cell response that any repertoires were sampled.

Sequencing used immunoSEQ multiplex PCR; TCRdb keeps in-frame clones, though not all of them. This sample has around 140,000 clones, with roughly 90% found just once. The V and J ends lost 0 bases and 3 bases, in that order; junction bases with no gene match: 6. The CDR3 runs 16 residues. Germline CDR1 and CDR2: SGHRS and YFSETQ. The chain couples TRBV5-1 to TRBJ2-7; 10 nucleotides line up with TRBD2. This receptor was obtained from an adult in good health. This sample comprised peripheral blood, obtained on day 0 of AZD1222 vaccination. The CDR3: CASSLERLAGDYEQYF. The CDR3 DNA reads as TGCGCCAGCAGCTTGGAGCGTCTAGCGGGGGACTACGAGCAGTACTTC.